The present entry profiles one TCR beta chain with its context. This sample stems from a study of T cell changes during pregnancy in multiple sclerosis. Measured with immunoSEQ multiplex PCR; TCRdb has only the in-frame clones, and not every one. The table includes 30,000 to 45,000 clones, about nine tenths detected once. The clonotype was recovered from a female donor with multiple sclerosis, enrolled in a pregnancy study. The sample consisted of CD8+ T cells from peripheral blood mononuclear cells, taken in the second trimester of pregnancy.

CDR3 sequence: CAWSPSSGWNSQPQHF. CDR3 bases: TGTGCCTGGAGTCCTTCCTCAGGGTGGAACAGTCAGCCCCAGCATTTT. This rearrangement joins TRBV30 to TRBJ1-5, with D perhaps TRBD1 (5 bases). The CDR3 extends over 16 amino acids. Per germline, CDR1 GTSNPN and CDR2 SVGIG (reference sequence). The ends were cut back, 2 bases at V and 6 bases at J, with 20 bases in the middle.